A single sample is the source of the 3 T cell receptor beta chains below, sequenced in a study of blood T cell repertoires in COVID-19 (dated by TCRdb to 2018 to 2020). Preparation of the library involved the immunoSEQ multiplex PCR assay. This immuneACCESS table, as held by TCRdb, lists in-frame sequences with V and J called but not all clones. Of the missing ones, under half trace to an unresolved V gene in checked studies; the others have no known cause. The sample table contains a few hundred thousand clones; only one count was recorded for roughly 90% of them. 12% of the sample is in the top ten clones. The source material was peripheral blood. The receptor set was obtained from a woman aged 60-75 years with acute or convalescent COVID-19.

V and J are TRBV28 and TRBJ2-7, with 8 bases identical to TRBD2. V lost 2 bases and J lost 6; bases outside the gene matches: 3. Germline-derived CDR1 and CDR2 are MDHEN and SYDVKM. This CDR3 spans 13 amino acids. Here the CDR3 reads CASSLATSGEQYF. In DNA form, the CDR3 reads TGTGCCAGCAGTTTAGCTACTAGCGGCGAGCAGTACTTC.

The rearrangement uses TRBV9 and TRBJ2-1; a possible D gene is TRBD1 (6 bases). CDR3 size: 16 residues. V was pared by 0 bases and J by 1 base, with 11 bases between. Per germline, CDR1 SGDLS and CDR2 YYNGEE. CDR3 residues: CASSVDRASSYNEQFF. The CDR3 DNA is TGTGCCAGCAGCGTAGACAGGGCCTCATCCTACAATGAGCAGTTCTTC.

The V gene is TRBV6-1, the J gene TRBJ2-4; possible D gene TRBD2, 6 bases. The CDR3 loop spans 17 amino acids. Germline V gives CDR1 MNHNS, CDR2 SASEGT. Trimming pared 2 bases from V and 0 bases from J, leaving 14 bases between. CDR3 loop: CASSERGLSLAKNIQYF. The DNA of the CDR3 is TGTGCCAGCAGTGAAAGGGGACTTTCCCTAGCCAAAAACATTCAGTACTTC.